This TCR beta chain stems from a study of identical twins. V was shortened by 4 bases and J by 1 base, with 8 bases between the two germline ends. CDR3 length equals 14 residues. Germline lookup yields CDR1 SGHRS and CDR2 YFSETQ. Unique molecular identifiers were present on cDNA, and template switching added a universal primer site. TCRdb independently ran MiXCR on the 5' RACE reads; one entry per CDR3 protein. The data hold 420,000 or so distinct CDR3 sequences, with less than 20% observed a single time. The material sequenced was naive T cells sorted from blood. This TCR was recovered from a man aged 50 to 59 in good health. The rearrangement links TRBV5-1 to TRBJ1-4, with D tentatively TRBD1 (5 bases). In DNA, the CDR3 is TGCGCCAGCAGCGTCACAGGAACTAATGAAAAACTGTTTTTT. It yields the protein CASSVTGTNEKLFF.